This T cell receptor (beta chain) was sequenced for a study of OX40 agonist ivuxolimab in advanced cancers. Looking at the study overall: Every 2 weeks, ivuxolimab was infused into the patients intravenously at between 0.01 and 10 mg/kg. From roughly 20 to 79 years was the age range, with a mean of roughly 59 years, and around 80% were male.

Clones were read by immunoSEQ multiplex PCR, and TCRdb kept only the in-frame ones, dropping some. The repertoire consists of about 36,000 clones, with under 85% occurring once and the leading ten covering roughly 11%. The study's findings and limits: It was not determined which antigens were specifically recognized by the peripheral T cells that had undergone clonal expansion.

In this sample, this clone turned up a few times. Its antigen is as yet unknown. Germline values: CDR1 GTSNPN, CDR2 SVGIG (reference sequence). The CDR3 contains 13 residues. Trimming removed 1 base at V and 2 bases at J, with 7 bases between. Autoimmune disease history or systemic immunosuppression meant exclusion. Sequenced material: CD4+ or CD8+ T cells sorted from blood, taken in a trial of the OX40 agonist ivuxolimab. The sequence came from an adult with an advanced solid tumor such as melanoma, head and neck, liver or kidney cancer. This chain uses TRBV30 with TRBJ2-3, with D unclear. This chain's CDR3 is CAWSASYTDTQYF. CDR3 nucleotides: TGTGCCTGGAGTGCCTCCTACACAGATACGCAGTATTTT.